The source of this T cell receptor (beta chain) is a study of cytomegalovirus exposure and HLA in healthy donors. General study points: Presence/absence analyses rested on an assumption that sequencing depth was roughly uniform across donors. Through in vitro validation, a few CMV-associated chains were shown to be specific for CMV antigens.

This clone was counted a few times. Antigen: not known. Trimming pared 5 bases from V and 4 bases from J, leaving 17 bases between. The CDR3 length is 15 residues. CDR1 is PRHDT, CDR2 FYEKMQ, per germline (reference sequence). 60 Vbeta and 13 Jbeta primers were used in PCR. Here immunoSEQ multiplex PCR was the method, and the copy in TCRdb shows in-frame clones only, minus some. The sample has 150,000 to 200,000 clones; over 60% are singletons. The rearrangement uses TRBV13 and TRBJ1-2; possibly TRBD1 for D (6 bases). The source of this sequence is a girl aged 5-17 years in good health and CMV-seronegative. The sample was PBMCs. The DNA of the CDR3 is TGTGCCAGCAGCATACGATTTACAGGGACCTATGGCTACACCTTC. It yields the protein CASSIRFTGTYGYTF.